Below, 30 T cell receptor beta chains from the same sample are listed, as sequenced in a study of CD8 T cells in Susac syndrome. RNA amounts of about 0.5 to 1 ug underwent reverse transcription with random hexamers. TCRdb used MiXCR to reprocess the immunoSEQ multiplex PCR reads, holding one entry per CDR3 protein. In the table there are about 140,000 distinct CDR3 sequences, approximately 95% of which are singletons. Sequencing was done on a sample of CD8+ T cells from PBMCs. Receptor source: a human donor in good health.

This chain links TRBV7-9 with TRBJ2-2; 10 bases align to TRBD2. Per the germline V gene, CDR1 is SEHNR and CDR2 is FQNEAQ (reference sequence). The J segment lost 2 bases and the V segment lost 5 bases, leaving 5 bases of the junction unmatched. There are 16 residues in the CDR3. The DNA for the CDR3 is TGTGCCAGCAGCAGCCGGACTAGCGGCAACACCGGGGAGCTGTTTTTT. It translates to CASSSRTSGNTGELFF.

The chain has TRBV23-1 and TRBJ2-7; no firm D call. TRBV23-1 is treated as an ORF (open reading frame) with a function not yet certain. The germline V and J ends were trimmed by 0 bases and 3 bases, with 9 bases remaining between them. The CDR3 consists of 14 residues. CDR3: CASSQSGNRYEQYF. CDR3 coding DNA: TGCGCCAGCAGTCAATCTGGAAATCGCTACGAGCAGTACTTC.

The chain joins TRBV4-3 to TRBJ2-1; 7 nucleotides line up with TRBD2. Germline-derived CDR1 and CDR2 are LGHNA and YSLEER. The CDR3 is made up of 15 amino acids. V lost 2 bases to trimming and J lost 7 bases; unmatched junction nucleotides: 8. The CDR3 loop reads CASSQFVAGRNEQFF. CDR3 DNA sequence: TGCGCCAGCAGCCAATTCGTAGCGGGTAGGAATGAGCAGTTCTTC.

This chain links TRBV29-1 with TRBJ1-2, with D perhaps TRBD1 (5 bases). CDR1 is SQVTM, CDR2 ANQGSEA, per germline. V was shortened by 5 bases and J by 2 bases, with 9 bases between the two germline ends. CDR3 size: 12 residues. The CDR3, as DNA: TGCAGCGTTCGGGGGACCAACTATGGCTACACCTTC. It is translated as CSVRGTNYGYTF.

The genes are TRBV23-1 and TRBJ1-5, with 9 bases lining up with TRBD1. TRBV23-1 is given ORF status, its function remaining uncertain. The CDR3 covers 19 residues. Germline trimming cut 3 bases from V and 0 bases from J; bases unmatched to any gene: 12. CDR3 sequence: CASSQPPGQGSYSNQPQHF. As DNA, the CDR3 is TGCGCCAGCAGTCAGCCGCCGGGACAGGGTTCCTATAGCAATCAGCCCCAGCATTTT.

This clonotype was counted once. The chain combines TRBV7-2 with TRBJ1-1, with 11 positions matching TRBD1. The germline V gene has CDR1 SGHTA and CDR2 FQGNSA. V shed 5 bases and J 0 bases; nucleotides not matched to a gene: 5. This CDR3 comprises 16 residues. CDR3: CASSPWTGGMNTEAFF. Here the CDR3 DNA reads TGTGCCAGCAGCCCCTGGACAGGGGGCATGAACACTGAAGCTTTCTTT.

The chain has TRBV4-3 and TRBJ2-6; D is ambiguous. CDR3 length: 16 residues. Germline CDR1 reads LGHNA; CDR2 reads YSLEER. V gave up 0 bases and J gave up 0 bases, with 6 bases separating them. CDR3 in DNA: TGCGCCAGCAGCCAAGATCGGCGCTCTGGGGCCAACGTCCTGACTTTC. Translation: CASSQDRRSGANVLTF.

This clonotype was observed once. The chain has TRBV9 and TRBJ2-7; 7 bases align to TRBD2. Germline V gene sequence: CDR1 SGDLS, CDR2 YYNGEE. The J segment lost 1 base and the V segment lost 0 bases, leaving 7 bases of the junction unmatched. The CDR3 is 16 amino acids. CDR3 sequence reads: CASSVGGGSSSYEQYF. CDR3 nucleotide sequence: TGTGCCAGCAGCGTAGGGGGCGGGAGTAGTTCCTACGAGCAGTACTTC.

This rearrangement joins TRBV15 to TRBJ2-7; the D gene is possibly TRBD1 (6 bases). Germline loops: CDR1 LNHNV, CDR2 YYDKDF (reference sequence). V lost 4 bases and J 2 bases, leaving 12 bases between the germline ends. The length of the CDR3 is 14 residues. CDR3 protein: CATSITGTPYEQYF. DNA for the CDR3: TGTGCCACCAGCATCACCGGGACACCCTACGAGCAGTACTTC.

The chain joins TRBV9 to TRBJ1-5; a weak D match, TRBD1 (6 bases). This CDR3 contains 15 residues. The V gene's germline CDR1 is SGDLS and CDR2 YYNGEE. V was clipped by 2 bases and J by 5 bases, with 14 bases between them. CDR3 amino acids: CASSVGGRGDQPQHF. The CDR3 DNA reads TGTGCCAGCAGCGTGGGGGGGCGCGGGGATCAGCCCCAGCATTTT.

The table lists this clonotype with a count of one. This chain links TRBV4-3 with TRBJ2-7; D remains ambiguous. This CDR3 comprises 16 residues. Trimming left V 0 bases short and J 0 bases short, with 12 bases between. The germline gives CDR1 LGHNA, CDR2 YSLEER. The DNA of the CDR3 is TGCGCCAGCAGCCAAGACCCGGGCCCGTCCTCCTACGAGCAGTACTTC. This gives the protein CASSQDPGPSSYEQYF.

J is TRBJ1-2 and V is TRBV27; 9 bases line up with TRBD1. The germline V gene encodes CDR1 MNHEY and CDR2 SMNVEV (reference sequence). This CDR3 comprises 13 residues. V was clipped by 6 bases and J by 8 bases; unmatched bases: 7. The CDR3 bases are TGTGCCAGCAGCGAACAGGGGGCGGAAGGCTACACCTTC. It translates to CASSEQGAEGYTF.

The V and J genes are TRBV27 and TRBJ2-3; 7 nucleotides match TRBD2. The ends lost 3 bases at V and 3 bases at J; junction bases unmatched: 9. The CDR3 totals 16 residues. Germline lookup yields CDR1 MNHEY and CDR2 SMNVEV (reference sequence). DNA of the CDR3: TGTGCCAGCAGTTTTGCAGCGGGACCAAGAACAGATACGCAGTATTTT. Amino acids: CASSFAAGPRTDTQYF.

The V and J genes are TRBV9 and TRBJ1-5, with 7 bases aligning to TRBD1. In germline, CDR1 is SGDLS, CDR2 YYNGEE. V lost 0 bases and J lost 7; bases outside the gene matches: 10. This CDR3 contains 16 residues. The DNA of the CDR3 is TGTGCCAGCAGCGTAGGGGGAGGGGGCACTGGGCAGCCCCAGCATTTT. It encodes CASSVGGGGTGQPQHF.

The chain has TRBV29-1 and TRBJ1-2; 7 positions agree with TRBD1. V shed 4 bases and J 3 bases; nucleotides not matched to a gene: 5. The CDR3 is 13 residues long. The germline V gene encodes CDR1 SQVTM and CDR2 ANQGSEA. The CDR3 region has the DNA TGCAGCGTTGGCGACAGGGCGGACTATGGCTACACCTTC. Amino acids: CSVGDRADYGYTF.

Only one count was recorded for this clonotype. The gene calls are TRBV28 and TRBJ2-1; 7 nucleotides match TRBD2. The CDR3 spans 16 residues. The V and J ends lost 2 bases and 0 bases, in that order; junction bases with no gene match: 4. Germline V gene data show CDR1 as MDHEN and CDR2 as SYDVKM. In DNA, the CDR3 is TGTGCCAGCAGTTTAGGGCTAGCGGCCTCCTACAATGAGCAGTTCTTC. As protein: CASSLGLAASYNEQFF.

The rearrangement links TRBV27 to TRBJ2-1, with no clear D. CDR1 is MNHEY and CDR2 is SMNVEV in the germline V gene (reference sequence). The V and J ends lost 5 bases and 3 bases respectively, with 14 bases between them. The CDR3 loop spans 15 amino acids. The CDR3 nucleotides are TGTGCCAGCAGTCCCCCGGCCGGCTACTACAATGAGCAGTTCTTC. Translated: CASSPPAGYYNEQFF.

J is TRBJ1-1 and V is TRBV28; 8 bases are a match to TRBD1. V shed 4 bases and J 2 bases; nucleotides not matched to a gene: 3. Germline loops: CDR1 MDHEN, CDR2 SYDVKM. CDR3 size: 14 residues. DNA of the CDR3: TGTGCCAGCAGTTGGGGACAGGACAACACTGAAGCTTTCTTT. It is translated as CASSWGQDNTEAFF. Combining the CDR3 with reference TRBV28 and TRBJ1-1 gives the whole variable domain DVKVTQSSRYLVKRTGEKVFLECVQDMDHENMFWYRQDPGLGLRLIYFSYDVKMKEKGDIPEGYSVSREKKERFSLILESASTNQTSMYLCASSWGQDNTEAFFGQGTRLTVV.

The DNA of the CDR3 is TGCAGCGCAGGGCCCGAGCGCAATGAGCAGTTCTTC. Translation gives CSAGPERNEQFF. V and J are TRBV29-1 and TRBJ2-1; D possibly corresponds to TRBD1 (5 bases). The germline CDR1 and CDR2 sequences are SQVTM and ANQGSEA. This CDR3 has 12 residues. V was pared by 7 bases and J by 6 bases, with 13 bases between.

The chain couples TRBV7-9 to TRBJ1-1; D might be TRBD1 (5 bases). Deletions cut 1 base from V and 5 bases from J, with 14 bases between. Germline V gene sequence: CDR1 SEHNR, CDR2 FQNEAQ (reference sequence). This CDR3 contains 15 residues. This CDR3 is CASSLGRGSVTEAFF. CDR3 bases: TGTGCCAGCAGCTTAGGTAGGGGTTCGGTGACTGAAGCTTTCTTT.

V is TRBV7-9 and J is TRBJ2-5; the match to TRBD1 covers 9 bases. The length of the CDR3 is 18 residues. V lost 5 bases and J lost 5; bases outside the gene matches: 18. The germline gives CDR1 SEHNR, CDR2 FQNEAQ (reference sequence). The CDR3 DNA is TGTGCCAGCAGCGAGGACCAGACAGGGGGTCTTATGAGTGAGACCCAGTACTTC. Residues: CASSEDQTGGLMSETQYF.

The chain has TRBV11-2 and TRBJ2-7, with a tentative D call TRBD2 (5 bases). The germline CDR1 and CDR2 sequences are SGHAT and FQNNGV. The CDR3 loop spans 16 amino acids. Between the trimmed V and J ends, which lost 5 bases and 2 bases, there was a span of 19 bases. The CDR3 nucleotides read TGTGCCAGCAGCCCCGCCCTAGCATCGAAGGCCTACGAGCAGTACTTC. Protein sequence: CASSPALASKAYEQYF.

The V and J genes are TRBV7-9 and TRBJ1-5, with D uncertain. Germline assignment: CDR1 SEHNR and CDR2 FQNEAQ (reference sequence). V gave up 4 bases and J gave up 11 bases, with 12 bases separating them. The CDR3 length is 12 residues. The CDR3 region is CASSSSNIAQHF. The CDR3 bases are TGTGCCAGCAGCTCATCGAACATCGCCCAGCATTTT.

The gene calls are TRBV9 and TRBJ1-1, with a possible D match to TRBD1 (6 bases). The V gene lost 4 bases and the J gene lost 5 bases, with 18 bases spanning the gap. CDR1 SGDLS and CDR2 YYNGEE come from the germline V gene. The CDR3 totals 15 residues. This CDR3 is CASSISGTPGTEAFF. The CDR3 DNA reads as TGTGCCAGCAGCATTTCCGGGACACCAGGGACTGAAGCTTTCTTT.

The chain links TRBV20-1 to TRBJ2-7, with D maybe TRBD1 (8 bases). Deletions cut 3 bases from V and 3 bases from J, with 18 bases between. CDR3 length equals 15 residues. CDR1 and CDR2 (germline): DFQATT, SNEGSKA (reference sequence). CDR3 coding DNA: TGCAGTGCTAGGTCCTCACAGGGGGGGGTCTACGAGCAGTACTTC. Encoded protein: CSARSSQGGVYEQYF.

J is TRBJ2-5 and V is TRBV28, with D maybe TRBD2 (6 bases). Germline CDR1 MDHEN, CDR2 SYDVKM. The CDR3 has 13 residues. The V end lost 3 bases, the J end lost 5 bases, and 10 bases lay between the germline ends. CDR3 sequence: CASSLRGRETQYF. The CDR3, as DNA: TGTGCCAGCAGTTTGCGGGGTCGGGAGACCCAGTACTTC.

The chain combines TRBV29-1 with TRBJ2-7, with D perhaps matching TRBD2 (7 bases). Germline lookup yields CDR1 SQVTM and CDR2 ANQGSEA. The V gene lost 7 bases and the J gene lost 4 bases, with 20 bases spanning the gap. CDR3 size: 14 residues. The CDR3 sequence is CSGGGQAPGYEQYF. The CDR3 DNA sequence: TGCAGCGGGGGGGGGCAGGCTCCGGGGTACGAGCAGTACTTC.

The J gene is TRBJ1-3, the V gene TRBV13; the D gene is possibly TRBD1 (5 bases). CDR3 length: 19 amino acids. Germline assignment: CDR1 PRHDT and CDR2 FYEKMQ (reference sequence). V was cut by 4 bases and J by 2 bases, with 24 bases left in between. CDR3 sequence reads: CASSSEDATALGAGNTIYF. The CDR3 coding sequence is TGTGCCAGCAGCTCCGAAGATGCTACAGCACTAGGGGCTGGAAACACCATATATTTT.

The chain links TRBV4-3 to TRBJ2-1; 9 bases align to TRBD2. V trimming: 0 bases; J trimming: 8 bases; junction bases outside the gene matches: 8. There are 16 residues in the CDR3. Germline CDR1 and CDR2: LGHNA and YSLEER. The CDR3 DNA is TGCGCCAGCAGCCAAGATAGTAGCGGGAGCCTCTATGAGCAGTTCTTC. Residues: CASSQDSSGSLYEQFF.

The chain employs TRBV27 and TRBJ1-5; D is unclear. This CDR3 spans 13 amino acids. CDR1 MNHEY and CDR2 SMNVEV come from the germline V gene (reference sequence). V was shortened by 5 bases and J by 4 bases, with 9 bases between the two germline ends. CDR3 sequence: CASSPGWNQPQHF. The CDR3 DNA reads as TGTGCCAGCAGTCCCGGTTGGAATCAGCCCCAGCATTTT.